This record concerns one T cell receptor beta chain sequence. Germline CDR1 reads SEHNR; CDR2 reads FQNEAQ (reference sequence). The CDR3 contains 15 residues. The record originates from a study of blood T cell repertoires in COVID-19. Profiled with immunoSEQ multiplex PCR; TCRdb holds only in-frame clones, not every one. Here the sample spans hundreds of thousands of clones, 87% being singletons. This receptor was identified in a woman aged 18-29 years who had recovered from COVID-19. Sequenced input: PBMCs or T cells enriched from blood (not recorded which). The chain is built from TRBV7-9 and TRBJ2-5, with TRBD2 matching 8 bases. The J call may be wrong; the DNA end is better matched by TRBJ2-7. The CDR3 DNA reads as TGTGCCAGCAGCTTAGGACAAGCGGGAGTCTACGAGCAGTACTTC. Protein: CASSLGQAGVYEQYF.